The source of this TCR beta chain is a study of T cell changes during pregnancy in multiple sclerosis. The CDR3 sequence is 15 residues long. CDR1 KGHSH and CDR2 LQKENI come from the germline V gene. With 0 bases clipped from V and 6 bases from J, the junction kept 2 bases outside the gene matches. Sequencing was performed with immunoSEQ multiplex PCR; in TCRdb, only in-frame clones are kept and a portion is missing. The sample lists about 110,000 clones, roughly nine tenths occurring once. The sequenced sample was peripheral blood, obtained before pregnancy. This clonotype originated in a female donor with multiple sclerosis, enrolled in a pregnancy study. This sequence joins TRBV18 and TRBJ2-7, with 13 positions matching TRBD2. The DNA of the CDR3 is TGTGCCAGCTCACCACCACTAGCGGGAGGGTCCGAGCAGTACTTC. It specifies CASSPPLAGGSEQYF.